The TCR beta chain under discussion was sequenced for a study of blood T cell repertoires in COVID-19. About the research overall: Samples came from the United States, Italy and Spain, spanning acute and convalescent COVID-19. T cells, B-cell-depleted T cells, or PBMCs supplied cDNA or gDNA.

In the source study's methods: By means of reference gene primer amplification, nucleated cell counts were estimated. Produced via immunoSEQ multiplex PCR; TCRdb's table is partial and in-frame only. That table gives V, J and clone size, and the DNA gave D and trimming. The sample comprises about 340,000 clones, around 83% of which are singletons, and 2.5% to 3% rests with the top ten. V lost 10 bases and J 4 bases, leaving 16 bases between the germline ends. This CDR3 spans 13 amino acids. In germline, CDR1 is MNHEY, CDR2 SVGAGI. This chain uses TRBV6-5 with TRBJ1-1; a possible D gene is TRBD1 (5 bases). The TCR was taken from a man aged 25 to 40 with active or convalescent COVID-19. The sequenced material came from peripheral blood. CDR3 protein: CATMRVQGTEAFF. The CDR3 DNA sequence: TGTGCCACTATGCGCGTTCAGGGCACTGAAGCTTTCTTT.